This paragraph reports one T cell receptor beta chain. The antigen is not known. Different DNA sequences within this sample yield the same CDR3. This entry comes from a study of pediatric ulcerative colitis. General observations from the study: Ulcerative colitis patients shared more blood-rectal clones than controls.

The assay was immunoSEQ multiplex PCR, and TCRdb's table has in-frame clones only and misses some. Of about 64,000 clones listed, less than 90% are singletons. The V end was cut by 2 bases, the J end by 1 base, with 7 bases between. This CDR3 comprises 14 residues. Germline loops: CDR1 SGDLS, CDR2 YYNGEE. This TCR came from a boy younger than 18 with severe ulcerative colitis. What was sequenced was blood. This rearrangement joins TRBV9 to TRBJ2-1, with D possibly TRBD2 on 5 matching bases. CDR3 bases: TGTGCCAGCAGCGTGAGCGGTTCCTACAATGAGCAGTTCTTC. As protein: CASSVSGSYNEQFF.